A single sample is the source of the 13 T cell receptor beta chains below, sequenced in a study of T cell responses to AZD1222 COVID-19 vaccine. Sequenced by immunoSEQ multiplex PCR; TCRdb stores in-frame clones only, minus some. The top ten hold roughly 19% of the sample, which has 60,000 to 75,000 clones, roughly 87% seen once. Sample: peripheral blood, taken on day 0 of AZD1222 vaccination. These TCRs come from an adult in good health.

The table lists this clone with a count of one. The chain recombines TRBV6-5 with TRBJ2-1; the match to TRBD2 covers 8 bases. There are 15 residues in the CDR3. Trimming cost V 2 bases and J 7 bases; bases outside gene matches: 7. The germline V gene encodes CDR1 MNHEY and CDR2 SVGAGI. CDR3 amino acids: CASSYVSGTSNEQFF. The DNA of the CDR3 is TGTGCCAGCAGTTACGTGAGCGGGACTAGTAATGAGCAGTTCTTC.

The chain carries TRBV29-1 and TRBJ1-1; D call uncertain. Germline loops: CDR1 SQVTM, CDR2 ANQGSEA. V was shortened by 7 bases and J by 1 base, with 16 bases between the two germline ends. The CDR3 length is 14 residues. DNA for the CDR3: TGCAGCGCCAGACACGGGGTCAGGAACACTGAAGCTTTCTTT. Its translation is CSARHGVRNTEAFF. Variable domain in full (rest from reference TRBV29-1 and TRBJ1-1): SAVISQKPSRDICQRGTSLTIQCQVDSQVTMMFWYRQQPGQSLTLIATANQGSEATYESGFVIDKFPISRPNLTFSTLTVSNMSPEDSSIYLCSARHGVRNTEAFFGQGTRLTVV.

The chain is built from TRBV19 and TRBJ1-2, with no clear D. The CDR3 is made up of 15 amino acids. Germline values: CDR1 LNHDA, CDR2 SQIVND (reference sequence). V lost 5 bases and J 7 bases, leaving 20 bases between the germline ends. The CDR3 sequence: CASSPGGTSGSGYTF. CDR3 nucleotide sequence: TGTGCCAGTAGTCCCGGAGGTACCAGTGGGAGTGGCTACACCTTC. Filled out from reference TRBV19 and TRBJ1-2, the complete variable domain reads DGGITQSPKYLFRKEGQNVTLSCEQNLNHDAMYWYRQDPGQGLRLIYYSQIVNDFQKGDIAEGYSVSREKKESFPLTVTSAQKNPTAFYLCASSPGGTSGSGYTFGSGTRLTVV.

This clone was observed a handful of times. The rearrangement links TRBV20-1 to TRBJ2-1; D uncertain. V was pared by 6 bases and J by 1 base, with 1 base between. Germline CDR1 is DFQATT and CDR2 is SNEGSKA (reference sequence). There are 10 residues in the CDR3. DNA for the CDR3: TGCAGTGCGTCCTACAATGAGCAGTTCTTC. It translates to CSASYNEQFF.

As DNA, the CDR3 is TGTGCCAGCAGTTACACCAGGGTTCAAGAGACCCAGTACTTC. Translating it yields CASSYTRVQETQYF. The chain links TRBV6-5 to TRBJ2-5; tentatively, D is TRBD1 (5 bases). Germline V lookup: CDR1 MNHEY, CDR2 SVGAGI. V was trimmed by 2 bases and J by 2 bases, leaving 9 bases between them. This CDR3 has 14 amino acids.

The chain employs TRBV19 and TRBJ1-5; unclear D gene. The V end was cut by 3 bases, the J end by 5 bases, with 5 bases between. This CDR3 spans 12 amino acids. Germline lookup yields CDR1 LNHDA and CDR2 SQIVND (reference sequence). The CDR3 region has the DNA TGTGCCAGTAGTATCCGGGATCAGCCCCAGCATTTT. This translates into CASSIRDQPQHF.

The chain employs TRBV28 and TRBJ1-3; no definite D call. The germline V gene encodes CDR1 MDHEN and CDR2 SYDVKM. Trimming pared 4 bases from V and 1 base from J, leaving 8 bases between. This CDR3 comprises 14 residues. The CDR3 reads CASSSARSGNTIYF. The CDR3 bases are TGTGCCAGCAGTTCTGCGAGATCTGGAAACACCATATATTTT.

The chain is built from TRBV6-5 and TRBJ2-2; tentatively, D is TRBD2 (7 bases). CDR1 is MNHEY and CDR2 is SVGAGI in the germline V gene. The length of the CDR3 is 15 residues. Between the trimmed V and J ends, which lost 0 bases and 5 bases, there was a span of 10 bases. For the CDR3, the DNA is TGTGCCAGCAGTTACTCTGGGGGGGCGACCGGGGAGCTGTTTTTT. As protein: CASSYSGGATGELFF.

The chain joins TRBV3-1 (or the pseudogene TRBV3-2) to TRBJ2-5; 7 bases map to TRBD2. Germline CDR1 and CDR2: LGHDT and YNNKEL (reference sequence). There are 14 residues in the CDR3. V was pared by 1 base and J by 3 bases, with 2 bases of the junction left unmatched. CDR3 sequence: CASSQGAGKETQYF. CDR3 DNA: TGTGCCAGCAGCCAAGGAGCGGGGAAAGAGACCCAGTACTTC.

The chain employs TRBV7-9 and TRBJ1-4; possible D gene TRBD1, 5 bases. The CDR3 has 16 amino acids. CDR1 and CDR2 from the germline V gene are SEHNR and FQNEAQ (reference sequence). V lost 3 bases and J 6 bases, leaving 17 bases between the germline ends. CDR3 in amino acids: CASSFVVGVHDEKLFF. The CDR3 nucleotides read TGTGCCAGCAGCTTCGTGGTAGGGGTTCACGATGAAAAACTGTTTTTT.

The chain uses TRBV19 and TRBJ2-1, with 8 positions matching TRBD1. Germline V gives CDR1 LNHDA, CDR2 SQIVND (reference sequence). Germline trimming cut 4 bases from V and 8 bases from J; bases unmatched to any gene: 10. The CDR3 has 15 residues. The CDR3 bases are TGTGCCAGTAGTAGGGGTCGGGCAGGGGGCGATGAGCAGTTCTTC. Translating it yields CASSRGRAGGDEQFF. Looking up the rest from reference TRBV19 and TRBJ2-1 gives the full variable domain: DGGITQSPKYLFRKEGQNVTLSCEQNLNHDAMYWYRQDPGQGLRLIYYSQIVNDFQKGDIAEGYSVSREKKESFPLTVTSAQKNPTAFYLCASSRGRAGGDEQFFGPGTRLTVL.

The V gene is TRBV9, the J gene TRBJ1-1; TRBD1 might be the D (5 bases). There are 13 residues in the CDR3. The V end was cut by 3 bases, the J end by 10 bases, with 16 bases between. Looked up from germline, CDR1 is SGDLS and CDR2 is YYNGEE. The CDR3 region is CASSASMGRGAFF. The CDR3 nucleotides read TGTGCCAGCAGCGCCTCGATGGGGAGGGGAGCTTTCTTT.

The gene calls are TRBV7-3 and TRBJ1-2; 7 nucleotides align to TRBD1. CDR3 size: 13 residues. Germline CDR1 and CDR2: SGHTA and FQGTGA. V lost 6 bases and J lost 8; bases outside the gene matches: 9. This CDR3 reads CASSQDRVGGYTF. CDR3 coding DNA: TGTGCCAGCAGTCAAGACAGGGTGGGAGGCTACACCTTC.